The 8 T cell receptor beta chains listed next were all sequenced from one sample in a study of blood T cell repertoires in COVID-19. The table came from immunoSEQ multiplex PCR; TCRdb's copy has only in-frame clones and leaves some out. The sample records about 480,000 clones, around nine tenths being singletons. Sequencing was carried out using PBMCs or T cells enriched from blood (not recorded which). The receptors were gathered from a woman aged 40 to 49 who had recovered from COVID-19.

The chain has TRBV19 and TRBJ2-7; 7 nucleotides match TRBD2. Germline trimming cut 4 bases from V and 3 bases from J; bases unmatched to any gene: 9. Germline V gene data show CDR1 as LNHDA and CDR2 as SQIVND (reference sequence). This CDR3 has 15 amino acids. CDR3 sequence: CASSTRLAELYEQYF. The CDR3 nucleotides read TGTGCCAGTAGTACCCGCCTAGCGGAACTCTACGAGCAGTACTTC.

The chain has TRBV27 and TRBJ2-2; possibly TRBD2 for D (5 bases). The CDR3 extends over 18 amino acids. V was shortened by 3 bases and J by 8 bases, with 25 bases between the two germline ends. Germline CDR1 reads MNHEY; CDR2 reads SMNVEV (reference sequence). CDR3 protein: CASSFLPPGRGGSGELFF. CDR3 DNA sequence: TGTGCCAGCAGTTTCCTCCCTCCGGGCCGAGGAGGTTCTGGGGAGCTGTTTTTT.

V is TRBV6-5 and J is TRBJ2-1, with D tentatively TRBD2 (7 bases). Trimming removed 4 bases at V and 4 bases at J, with 17 bases between. Germline V gene sequence: CDR1 MNHEY, CDR2 SVGAGI. The CDR3 has 16 amino acids. CDR3 region: CASSLGGASYYNEQFF. CDR3 nucleotide sequence: TGTGCCAGCAGTTTGGGGGGGGCAAGCTATTACAATGAGCAGTTCTTC.

The chain recombines TRBV19 with TRBJ2-1; D not certain. V was shortened by 7 bases and J by 9 bases, with 4 bases between the two germline ends. This CDR3 spans 9 amino acids. From germline, CDR1 is LNHDA and CDR2 SQIVND (reference sequence). CDR3 coding DNA: TGTGCCAGTACAGGTGAGCAGTTCTTC. Its translation: CASTGEQFF. Full variable domain (rest looked up from reference TRBV19 and TRBJ2-1): DGGITQSPKYLFRKEGQNVTLSCEQNLNHDAMYWYRQDPGQGLRLIYYSQIVNDFQKGDIAEGYSVSREKKESFPLTVTSAQKNPTAFYLCASTGEQFFGPGTRLTVL.

The chain joins TRBV5-1 to TRBJ2-1; the match to TRBD2 covers 7 bases. From germline, CDR1 is SGHRS and CDR2 YFSETQ. The CDR3 is made up of 13 amino acids. Trimming removed 7 bases from V and 6 bases from J; junction bases left unmatched: 7. CDR3 DNA sequence: TGCGCCAGCGGGGAGGGGTCGGTCAATGAGCAGTTCTTC. Amino acids: CASGEGSVNEQFF.

The chain carries TRBV29-1 and TRBJ2-1, with D perhaps TRBD2 (6 bases). In germline, CDR1 is SQVTM, CDR2 ANQGSEA. Trimming stripped 7 bases from V and 0 bases from J, with 19 bases between. CDR3 size: 16 residues. CDR3 coding DNA: TGCAGCGCTCCATTAGGGAGGTCATTCTCCTACAATGAGCAGTTCTTC. Encoded protein: CSAPLGRSFSYNEQFF.

The CDR3 region is CASSKCGTGEYEQYF. Here the CDR3 DNA reads TGTGCCAGCAGCAAATGTGGGACAGGCGAATACGAGCAGTACTTC. The chain joins TRBV21-1 to TRBJ2-7; the table names TRBD1, a call not compared with the DNA. TRBV21-1 is described as a pseudogene. The CDR3 runs to 15 residues.

This chain uses TRBV2 with TRBJ2-6; 14 bases map to TRBD2. The V gene end was trimmed by 7 bases and the J gene end by 0 bases; junction bases not matched to a gene: 8. The V gene's germline CDR1 is SNHLY and CDR2 FYNNEI. The CDR3 contains 19 residues. Here the CDR3 reads CASTLRLAGGNSGANVLTF. Written as DNA, the CDR3 is TGTGCCAGCACCTTACGACTAGCGGGAGGGAACTCTGGGGCCAACGTCCTGACTTTC.